This is a list of T cell receptor beta chains from one sample in a study of CD4+ T cells in melanoma. Here immunoSEQ multiplex PCR was the method, and the copy in TCRdb shows in-frame clones only, minus some. The sample carries 10,000 to 12,000 clones, nearly 70% recorded once. Sequencing was performed on cells from a culture (not recorded whether cultured in vitro). The origin of the receptors is a human donor with melanoma. The CDR3 runs from the conserved cysteine through the conserved F or W. D genes are given only for firm matches. Clone size is given for some rows only: seen once, a few or many times, or a class if the clone is expanded.

CASGPTNQPQHF TGTGCTAGTGGACCCACTAATCAGCCCCAGCATTTT TRBJ1-5 TRBV12-5 . .
CASSTGAGELFF TGTGCCAGTAGTACAGGGGCCGGGGAGCTGTTTTTT TRBJ2-2 TRBV19 . .
CASSLKGRNNEQFF TGCGCCAGCAGCTTGAAAGGCCGAAACAATGAGCAGTTCTTC TRBJ2-1 TRBV5-1 . few
CASSYLSRGDTQYF TGCGCCAGCAGCTACCTCTCGCGGGGGGATACGCAGTATTTT TRBJ2-3 TRBV5-1 TRBD2 .
CSVDGGSYEQYF TGCAGCGTTGATGGAGGGTCCTACGAGCAGTACTTC TRBJ2-7 TRBV29-1 . .
CSVVGDGETQYF TGCAGCGTTGTCGGGGATGGCGAGACCCAGTACTTC TRBJ2-5 TRBV29-1 . .
CASSVALTDYGYTF TGTGCCAGCAGCGTAGCTTTGACGGACTATGGCTACACCTTC TRBJ1-2 TRBV9 . few
CASSFGPPFDRGQSGGYTF TGTGCCAGCAGCTTCGGTCCGCCTTTTGACAGGGGGCAGTCGGGTGGCTACACCTTC TRBJ1-2 TRBV7-9 TRBD1 .
CASSLFVQETQYF TGCGCCAGCAGCTTGTTTGTGCAAGAGACCCAGTACTTC TRBJ2-5 TRBV5-1 . .
CASRLTGMNTEAFF TGTGCCAGCAGGCTGACAGGGATGAACACTGAAGCTTTCTTT TRBJ1-1 TRBV5-4 TRBD1 few
CASSLSGTKETQYF TGTGCCAGCAGCCTATCCGGGACTAAAGAGACCCAGTACTTC TRBJ2-5 TRBV5-6 TRBD2 .
CATSRETDRGLVAGANVLTF TGTGCCACCAGCAGAGAGACGGACAGGGGGTTGGTCGCTGGGGCCAACGTCCTGACTTTC TRBJ2-6 TRBV15 TRBD1 .
CASSLNPTNTGELFF TGCGCCAGCAGCTTGAACCCTACCAACACCGGGGAGCTGTTTTTT TRBJ2-2 TRBV5-1 . .
CASTPPGGDVETQYF TGTGCCAGCACCCCCCCCGGGGGGGACGTGGAGACCCAGTACTTC TRBJ2-5 TRBV6-5 TRBD2 .
CASSGGSAGNTIYF TGTGCCAGCAGTGGGGGGTCTGCTGGAAACACCATATATTTT TRBJ1-3 TRBV25-1 . .
CASSGLPFATNEKLFF TGTGCCAGCTCGGGGCTTCCCTTTGCAACTAATGAAAAACTGTTTTTT TRBJ1-4 TRBV2 . .
CASSEGSGENIQYF TGTGCCAGCAGTGAGGGGTCGGGGGAAAACATTCAGTACTTC TRBJ2-4 TRBV2 . .
CASSGNSPLHF TGTGCCAGCAGTGGAAATTCACCCCTCCACTTT TRBJ1-6 TRBV6-5 . .
CASSHEGWRGANVLTF TGCGCCAGCAGCCATGAGGGCTGGAGGGGGGCCAACGTCCTGACTTTC TRBJ2-6 TRBV4-1 . .
CASQAFWGNNQPQHF TGTGCCAGCCAGGCGTTCTGGGGTAACAATCAGCCCCAGCATTTT TRBJ1-5 TRBV18 . .
CAWSVLGGTEAFF TGTGCCTGGAGTGTACTGGGAGGTACTGAAGCTTTCTTT TRBJ1-1 TRBV30 . .
CASSFNQFEQYF TGTGCCAGCAGCTTCAACCAGTTCGAGCAGTACTTC TRBJ2-7 TRBV5-6 . .
CASSYSTGGDYGYTF TGTGCCAGCAGTTACTCGACGGGGGGGGACTATGGCTACACCTTC TRBJ1-2 TRBV6-5 . few
CASSRESNQPQHF TGTGCCAGCAGCCGGGAAAGCAATCAGCCCCAGCATTTT TRBJ1-5 TRBV7-9 . .
CASSLATGVQETQYF TGTGCCAGCAGCTTGGCAACAGGGGTGCAAGAGACCCAGTACTTC TRBJ2-5 TRBV5-4 TRBD1 .
CASSLVAVGRGTGELFF TGTGCCAGCAGCTTAGTTGCCGTGGGCAGGGGCACCGGGGAGCTGTTTTTT TRBJ2-2 TRBV7-3 . .
CASNRGGFYNEQFF TGTGCCAGTAACCGGGGGGGATTTTACAATGAGCAGTTCTTC TRBJ2-1 TRBV19 TRBD2 .
CASSKEEATNTEAFF TGTGCCAGCAGCAAAGAAGAGGCAACGAACACTGAAGCTTTCTTT TRBJ1-1 TRBV21-1 . once
CASSRRGGGGTEAFF TGTGCCAGCAGCCGGAGGGGGGGAGGCGGCACTGAAGCTTTCTTT TRBJ1-1 TRBV7-9 . .
CASSGERVGNEQFF TGTGCCAGCAGCGGGGAGCGGGTGGGCAATGAGCAGTTCTTC TRBJ2-1 TRBV2 . .
CASRMGSESPLHF TGTGCCAGCAGGATGGGTAGCGAATCACCCCTCCACTTT TRBJ1-6 TRBV5-4 . .
CASSQVGRYNSPLHF TGCGCCAGCAGCCAAGTCGGACGGTATAATTCACCCCTCCACTTT TRBJ1-6 TRBV4-1 . few
CASSPTDHPAEAFF TGTGCCAGCAGCCCTACAGACCACCCGGCTGAAGCTTTCTTT TRBJ1-1 TRBV5-6 . .
CASSIADTGNYGYTF TGTGCCAGTAGTATAGCGGACACCGGTAACTATGGCTACACCTTC TRBJ1-2 TRBV19 . .
CASSSGQRIQETQYF TGCGCCAGCAGCTCGGGACAGCGGATCCAAGAGACCCAGTACTTC TRBJ2-5 TRBV5-1 TRBD1 .
CAISPGTASVNYGYTF TGTGCCATCAGCCCCGGGACAGCCAGCGTTAACTATGGCTACACCTTC TRBJ1-2 TRBV10-3 TRBD1 .
CASSVLETGTSADTQYF TGTGCCAGCAGTGTATTGGAGACAGGGACTTCGGCGGATACGCAGTATTTT TRBJ2-3 TRBV6-1 . .
CASSQQGYTIYF TGTGCCAGTAGTCAACAGGGCTACACCATATATTTT TRBJ1-3 TRBV19 . .
CATSRSAGAINEKLFF TGTGCCACCAGCAGGTCAGCAGGGGCCATTAATGAAAAACTGTTTTTT TRBJ1-4 TRBV15 . .
CASSLARTGGSNYGGYTF TGTGCCAGCTCACTCGCGAGAACAGGGGGCTCTAACTATGGCGGCTACACCTTC TRBJ1-2 TRBV18 TRBD1 few
CASSQGRPAETQYF TGTGCCAGCAGCCAGGGGCGGCCGGCAGAGACCCAGTACTTC TRBJ2-5 TRBV7-8 . .
CASFSTGTASSYEQYF TGTGCCAGCTTTTCGACAGGGACCGCGTCTTCCTACGAGCAGTACTTC TRBJ2-7 TRBV18 TRBD1 .
CASGNGRSSTSEAFF TGTGCCAGTGGGAACGGTAGATCGAGTACATCTGAAGCTTTCTTT TRBJ1-1 TRBV2 . .
CASSGMRLNSPLHF TGTGCCAGCAGCGGTATGAGGCTTAATTCACCCCTCCACTTT TRBJ1-6 TRBV21-1 . .
CAISEAGAYGYTF TGTGCCATCAGTGAGGCGGGGGCCTATGGCTACACCTTC TRBJ1-2 TRBV10-3 . .
CASSASDSRNQPQHF TGTGCCAGCAGCGCCTCGGACAGCCGCAATCAGCCCCAGCATTTT TRBJ1-5 TRBV9 . .
CASSLTPGDEQYF TGTGCCAGCAGCTTAACCCCCGGGGACGAGCAGTACTTC TRBJ2-7 TRBV7-3 . few
CARMSSVRGGSGELFF TGTGCCAGAATGTCCTCGGTTAGGGGGGGCAGCGGGGAGCTGTTTTTT TRBJ2-2 TRBV5-3 . .
CASSQESTPGTQATGELFF TGTGCCAGCAGCCAGGAATCCACCCCCGGGACTCAAGCCACCGGGGAGCTGTTTTTT TRBJ2-2 TRBV4-2 . .